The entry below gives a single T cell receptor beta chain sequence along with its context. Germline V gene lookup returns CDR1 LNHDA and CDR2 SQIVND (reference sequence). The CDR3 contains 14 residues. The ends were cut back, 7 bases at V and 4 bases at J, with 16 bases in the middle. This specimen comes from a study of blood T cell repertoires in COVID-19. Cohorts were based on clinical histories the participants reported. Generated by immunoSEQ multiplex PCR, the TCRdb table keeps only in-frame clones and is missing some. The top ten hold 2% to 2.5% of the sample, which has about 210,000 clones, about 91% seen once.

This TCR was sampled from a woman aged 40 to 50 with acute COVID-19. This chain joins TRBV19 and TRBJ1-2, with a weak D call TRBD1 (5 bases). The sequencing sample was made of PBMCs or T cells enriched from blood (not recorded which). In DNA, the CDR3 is TGTGCCAGTACTCAAAACAGGCCTACCTATGGCTACACCTTC. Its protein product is CASTQNRPTYGYTF. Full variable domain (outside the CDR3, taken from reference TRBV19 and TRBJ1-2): DGGITQSPKYLFRKEGQNVTLSCEQNLNHDAMYWYRQDPGQGLRLIYYSQIVNDFQKGDIAEGYSVSREKKESFPLTVTSAQKNPTAFYLCASTQNRPTYGYTFGSGTRLTVV.